These T cell receptor beta chains were read from a single sample in a study of blood T cell repertoires in COVID-19. The protocol was immunoSEQ multiplex PCR, while the TCRdb copy is restricted to in-frame clones and leaves out a portion. The sample yields around 180,000 clones, 80% to 90% seen once. The source material was peripheral blood. These receptors all stem from a man in his 60s with acute or convalescent COVID-19. Both conserved end residues are part of each CDR3. D genes are given only for firm matches. Clone size is given for some rows only: seen once, a few or many times, or a class if the clone is expanded.

>NA|TRBJ2-5|TRBV21-1|NA
CASSKKASGGQETQYF
TGTGCCAGCAGCAAAAAGGCTAGCGGGGGCCAAGAGACCCAGTACTTC
>NA|TRBJ2-3|TRBV14|NA
CASSPLLSTDTQYF
TGTGCCAGCAGCCCTCTTCTTTCGACAGATACGCAGTATTTT
>NA|TRBJ2-7|TRBV9|NA
CASSVSAGVYEQYF
TGTGCCAGCAGCGTCTCTGCAGGGGTCTACGAGCAGTACTTC
>NA|TRBJ2-7|TRBV30|NA
CAWSQSYEQYF
TGTGCCTGGAGCCAGTCCTACGAGCAGTACTTC
>few|TRBJ2-2|TRBV24-1|NA
CATSASDRTGELFF
TGTGCCACCAGTGCCTCGGACAGAACCGGGGAGCTGTTTTTT
>NA|TRBJ2-7|TRBV5-4|NA
CASSIESSYEQYF
TGTGCCAGCAGCATAGAAAGCTCCTACGAGCAGTACTTC
>NA|TRBJ2-3|TRBV28|TRBD2
CASSTLAGGSMTQYF
TGTGCCAGCAGTACACTAGCGGGAGGGAGCATGACGCAGTATTTT
>NA|TRBJ2-5|TRBV20-1|TRBD2
CSASTAGTSGRSLRRETQYF
TGCAGTGCTAGTACCGCCGGGACTAGCGGGAGAAGTTTGCGACGGGAGACCCAGTACTTC
>NA|TRBJ1-5|TRBV6-5|NA
CASSAAYSNQPQHF
TGTGCCAGCAGCGCCGCCTATAGCAATCAGCCCCAGCATTTT
>NA|TRBJ1-1|TRBV5-5|TRBD1
CASSTGTANTEAFF
TGTGCCAGCAGCACGGGGACAGCGAACACTGAAGCTTTCTTT
>NA|TRBJ2-6|TRBV6-5|NA
CATAGNSGANVLTF
TGTGCCACCGCAGGGAACTCTGGGGCCAACGTCCTGACTTTC
>NA|TRBJ1-1|TRBV5-1|TRBD1
CASSTGTGNTEAFF
TGCGCCAGCAGCACCGGGACAGGGAACACTGAAGCTTTCTTT
>NA|TRBJ1-1|TRBV4-2|NA
CASSQGLGGSGETEAFF
TGTGCCAGCAGCCAAGGGTTGGGGGGATCGGGGGAAACTGAAGCTTTCTTT
>NA|TRBJ2-3|TRBV6-5|TRBD1
CASSPRDRATDTQYF
TGTGCCAGCAGCCCCCGGGACAGGGCTACAGATACGCAGTATTTT
>once|TRBJ2-1|TRBV18|NA
CASSPPRDPYNEQFF
TGTGCCAGCTCACCACCGCGGGATCCCTACAATGAGCAGTTCTTC
>NA|TRBJ1-5|TRBV18|NA
CASSRPPYQPQHF
TGTGCCAGCTCACGGCCCCCTTATCAGCCCCAGCATTTT
>NA|TRBJ2-2|TRBV6-5|TRBD1
CASRGGRDTGELFF
TGTGCCAGCAGAGGGGGCCGAGACACCGGGGAGCTGTTTTTT
>NA|TRBJ1-1|TRBV7-3|NA
CASSQDMNTEAFF
TGTGCCAGCAGTCAAGACATGAACACTGAAGCTTTCTTT
>NA|TRBJ1-3|TRBV5-1|NA
CASNPGSGNTIYF
TGCGCCAGCAACCCAGGCTCTGGAAACACCATATATTTT